The T cell receptor beta chain described here comes from a study of early T cells in non-severe SARS-CoV-2 infection (dated by TCRdb to the early 2020s). In terms of the full investigation: Bulk RNA from unsorted whole blood was used for TCR sequencing, so alpha and beta chains could not be paired.

V drops 0 bases and J drops 4 bases, leaving 5 bases in between. The CDR3 starts with the cysteine, ends with the phenylalanine, and has 13 residues. Just CDR3 DNA is preserved here, 39 bases in frame from base 1. CDR1 is given as SGDLS and CDR2 as YYNGEE, both from the germline V gene. Receptor amplification or capture employed 5' RACE. Sequencing used a NextSeq 500. To correct for sequencing error and PCR bias, the TCR library protocol tagged individual cDNA molecules with unique molecular identifiers. TCR alpha and beta chains were both sequenced, and the abundances of alpha and beta sequences in each sample were closely correlated with each other. Regarding the original processing steps: Decombinator V4 was used to annotate TCR sequences for V gene, J gene and CDR3. Expanded TCRs were defined as changing significantly between any two time points under a Poisson model with p below 0.0001. TCR abundances were normalised to the total number of TCRs sequenced in each sample and reported as counts per million. TRAV1-2 paired with TRAJ12, TRAJ20 or TRAJ33 defined MAIT TCRs, while TRAV10 paired with TRAJ18 defined iNKT TCRs. VDJdb, accessed 1 November 2021, was searched for CMV, EBV and SARS-CoV-2 annotated TCRs, with TCRs annotated for multiple antigens excluded. Clones were called with MiXCR by TCRdb after fastp trimmed the public reads at Q25, and only in-frame beta chains were retained. CDR3 protein sequences are deduplicated, and each keeps its most common genes and DNA. TCRdb's processing, not the authors' own work, is the source of the V and J calls. This sample gives around 82,000 distinct CDR3 sequences in total; 10% to 12% of them show up just once. 4.7% of the sample rests with the top ten.

Many counts were recorded for this clonotype. This receptor's antigen is unknown. Base qualities are not at hand, and no much larger clone is one base apart. A case-control design nested within a healthcare worker cohort in London, UK, was used, with weekly nasopharyngeal swab PCR tests and blood sampling performed. Healthcare workers were recruited during the week of the UK lockdown, between 23 and 31 March 2020, and followed weekly for up to roughly 15 weeks. Study-wide findings and limitations: VDJdb matching was skewed toward anti-spike CD8 responses and likely underestimated virus-specific expansions by missing private and CD4 specificities.

The sequence joins TRBV9 to TRBJ2-1, with the D segment identity uncertain. The receptor was isolated from an adult who was a healthcare worker with PCR-confirmed SARS-CoV-2 infection or an uninfected control (not recorded which). Sequenced input: whole blood. The CDR3 region has the sequence CASSVGQYNEQFF. The DNA sequence follows: TGTGCCAGCAGCGTAGGTCAGTACAATGAGCAGTTCTTC.